The sequence of this TCR beta chain was determined in a study of T cells in Graves' hyperthyroidism and ophthalmopathy (dated by TCRdb to the late 2010s). At the level of the whole study: Peripheral blood was collected at initial diagnosis, before any treatment. The 100 or so discovery patients were randomly split 7:3 into training and test sets. Prospective prediction of ophthalmopathy was tested in an independent validation cohort consisting of about 20 hyperthyroidism patients and more than 15 patients who later progressed to ophthalmopathy. The study also compared thyroid tissue and blood T-cell repertoires from about six Graves' hyperthyroidism patients. Following sampling, methimazole starting at 30 mg daily was given to hyperthyroidism patients, and high-dose intravenous methylprednisolone was given to ophthalmopathy patients. To identify distinguishing TCR V-J signatures, a discovery cohort of around 98 patients was used, comprising 40 to 45 with Graves' ophthalmopathy and approximately 58 with stable Graves' hyperthyroidism. According to the paper, TCR Vbeta CDR3 sequencing was carried out on roughly 130 peripheral blood samples, which came from more than 40 ophthalmopathy, 75 or so hyperthyroidism and about 17 progressor patients.

About this clonotype itself: This receptor's antigen is unknown. Base-call qualities are not available, and no considerably larger clone is one nucleotide away.

Study-wide findings and limitations: In cross-validation, a model built on a 13 V-J signature told ophthalmopathy apart from stable hyperthyroidism with 87.88% sensitivity and 81% to 82% specificity, and in testing the same model reached 80%/75%. Most expanded thyroid clonotypes (frequency above 0.001) were also detected in blood, a finding suggesting that blood repertoires may reflect thyroid immune responses. In validation, progression to ophthalmopathy was predicted by the model with about 70% sensitivity and around 75% specificity, a median of about 6.4 months before onset. No statistical method was used to set the sample size in advance, and investigators knew the group allocation.

Moderately to severely active disease, a Clinical Activity Score of at least 3, a NOSPECS grade of at least 4, and a duration under 3 months were present in ophthalmopathy patients. Any patient with an uncontrolled infection, another autoimmune disease, pregnancy or lactation was excluded. Clinical symptoms, serum thyroxine and TRAb, thyroid ultrasound, and orbital computed tomography formed the basis for the diagnoses. PBMCs were isolated from about 9 ml of fresh peripheral blood by Ficoll-Paque density gradient centrifugation. Total RNA was extracted using Trizol reagent, and RNA quality was assessed on an Agilent 2100 Bioanalyzer. Amplification of TCR beta CDR3 regions was carried out from RNA transcripts. For the first round of RT-PCR on the TCR CDR3, the HTBI primer set was used together with the Qiagen OneStep RT-PCR kit. A second multiplex PCR round built the libraries, followed by size selection and purification. Libraries were sequenced paired-end with 100 bp reads on an Illumina HiSeq2000. Turning to the authors' computational methods: SOAPnuke was used to process the raw data, throwing out any read that contained adapters or uncalled bases, had a mean Phred below 15, or lacked an exact constant-primer or identifier match. COPE v1.2.5 was used to merge high-quality paired reads, and clonotypes were defined as unique nucleotide sequences. MiTCR v1.1 was used to align clonotypes to the IMGT TRBV, TRBD and TRBJ reference segments. Only V-J combinations with frequency above 0.0001, covering about 99% of repertoires, were analysed. The TCS score was defined as the ratio of F50 (clonal expansion) to E x V (chaos), calculated using BLOSUM62-based TCRdist between CDR3 peptides within each V-J. Welch's t-statistics and random forest reduced approximately 520 V-J features to fewer than 15, which were used in a naive Bayes classifier (R e1071). In TCRdb, the public reads were trimmed at Q25 with fastp and aligned with MiXCR, with productive beta chains retained. Rows matching on CDR3 protein sequence are summarized as one entry with the most common DNA and genes. TCRdb assigned the V and J calls; the authors' analysis was not used. The table for this sample lists around 570,000 distinct CDR3 sequences; 15% to 20% of them were counted only once. In total, the top ten clones hold over 45% of the sample.

In the germline V gene, CDR1 corresponds to SGHTA and CDR2 to FQGTGA. Inclusive of the bounding cysteine and phenylalanine, the CDR3 is 12 residues long. Solely the CDR3 DNA is kept, with 36 bases framed from the first base. Trimming takes 5 bases from V and 5 bases from J, and the germline ends sit 9 bases apart. The sequencing input was blood. This clonotype originated in a man in his forties with Graves' ophthalmopathy. The chain couples TRBV7-3 to TRBJ2-5; the D gene lacks a confident call. The CDR3 region reads CASSQIGETQYF. The DNA reads TGTGCCAGCAGCCAAATTGGGGAGACCCAGTACTTC.